The sequence of this T cell receptor beta chain was determined in a study of Ad26.COV2.S vaccination and SARS-CoV-2 variants. In the study overall: Ad26.COV2.S given intramuscularly, once or twice 56 days apart.

The protocol was immunoSEQ multiplex PCR, while the TCRdb copy is restricted to in-frame clones and leaves out a portion. The sample lists roughly 700,000 clones; roughly 90% were seen once. The treatment denotes: roughly 19 received Ad26.COV2.S at low or high dose, single or two shots; several received placebo; per-sample allocation not given. Each sample was drawn 63 days after the first injection (of vaccine or placebo). Study conclusions and caveats: Higher spike-specific TCR breadth was found in vaccine recipients than in placebo recipients.

The CDR3 is made up of 15 amino acids. V was pared by 2 bases and J by 1 base, with 11 bases between. Germline V lookup: CDR1 MNHEY, CDR2 SMNVEV (reference sequence). About this clone itself: Its antigen is undetermined.

The source is a person aged 18-65 years who received the Ad26.COV2.S COVID-19 vaccine or a placebo. The chain couples TRBV27 to TRBJ1-1, with D hard to call. Sequencing used peripheral blood, obtained in a trial of Ad26.COV2.S vaccine versus placebo. CDR3 bases: TGTGCCAGCAGTTTACTGGCGGAGTCGAACACTGAAGCTTTCTTT. Protein: CASSLLAESNTEAFF.